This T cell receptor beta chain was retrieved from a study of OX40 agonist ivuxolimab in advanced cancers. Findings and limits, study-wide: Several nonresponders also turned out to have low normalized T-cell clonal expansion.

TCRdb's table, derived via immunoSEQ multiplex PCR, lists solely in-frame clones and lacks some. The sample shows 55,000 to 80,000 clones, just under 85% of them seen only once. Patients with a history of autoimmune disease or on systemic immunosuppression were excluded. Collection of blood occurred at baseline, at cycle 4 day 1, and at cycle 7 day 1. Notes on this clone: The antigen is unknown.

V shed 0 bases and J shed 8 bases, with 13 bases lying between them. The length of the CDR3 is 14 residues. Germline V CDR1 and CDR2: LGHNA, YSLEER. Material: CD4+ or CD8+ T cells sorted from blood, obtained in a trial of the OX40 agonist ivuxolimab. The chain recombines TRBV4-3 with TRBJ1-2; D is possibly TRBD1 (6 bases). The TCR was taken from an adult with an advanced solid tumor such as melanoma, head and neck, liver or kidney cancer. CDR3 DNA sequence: TGCGCCAGCAGCCAAGAGGAACAGGGAGGAGGCTACACCTTC. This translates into CASSQEEQGGGYTF.